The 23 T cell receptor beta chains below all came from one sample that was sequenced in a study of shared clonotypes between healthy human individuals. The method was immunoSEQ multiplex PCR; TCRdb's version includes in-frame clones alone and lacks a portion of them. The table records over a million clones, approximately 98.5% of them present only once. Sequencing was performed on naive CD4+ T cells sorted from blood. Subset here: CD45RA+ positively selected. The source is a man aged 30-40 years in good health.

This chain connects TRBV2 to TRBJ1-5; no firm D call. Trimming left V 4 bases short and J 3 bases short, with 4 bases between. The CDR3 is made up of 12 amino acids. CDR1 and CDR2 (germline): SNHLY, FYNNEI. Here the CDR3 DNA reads TGTGCCAGCAGTGTCAACAATCAGCCCCAGCATTTT. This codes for CASSVNNQPQHF.

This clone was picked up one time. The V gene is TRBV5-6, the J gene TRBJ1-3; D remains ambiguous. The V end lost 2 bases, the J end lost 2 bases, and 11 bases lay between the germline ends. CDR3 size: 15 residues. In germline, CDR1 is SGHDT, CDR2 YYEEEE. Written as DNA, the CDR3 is TGTGCCAGCAGCTTATTACAGCTCCCTGGAAACACCATATATTTT. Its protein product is CASSLLQLPGNTIYF.

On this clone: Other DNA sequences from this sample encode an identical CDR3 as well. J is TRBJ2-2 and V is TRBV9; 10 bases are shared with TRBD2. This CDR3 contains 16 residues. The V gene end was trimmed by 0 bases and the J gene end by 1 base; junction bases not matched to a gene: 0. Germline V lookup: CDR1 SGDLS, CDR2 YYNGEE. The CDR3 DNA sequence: TGTGCCAGCAGCGTAGCTAGCGGGAGGAACACCGGGGAGCTGTTTTTT. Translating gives CASSVASGRNTGELFF.

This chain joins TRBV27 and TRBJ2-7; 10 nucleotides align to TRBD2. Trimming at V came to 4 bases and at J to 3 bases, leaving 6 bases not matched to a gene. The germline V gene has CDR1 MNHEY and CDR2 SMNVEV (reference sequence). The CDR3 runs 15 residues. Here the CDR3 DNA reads TGTGCCAGCAGTTCTCCGGGACTAGCGAGCTACGAGCAGTACTTC. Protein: CASSSPGLASYEQYF.

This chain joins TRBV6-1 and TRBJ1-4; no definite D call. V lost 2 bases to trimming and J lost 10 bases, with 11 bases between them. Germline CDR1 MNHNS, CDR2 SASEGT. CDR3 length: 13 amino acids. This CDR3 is CASSEIPVGKLFF. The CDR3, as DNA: TGTGCCAGCAGTGAAATACCAGTTGGAAAACTGTTTTTT.

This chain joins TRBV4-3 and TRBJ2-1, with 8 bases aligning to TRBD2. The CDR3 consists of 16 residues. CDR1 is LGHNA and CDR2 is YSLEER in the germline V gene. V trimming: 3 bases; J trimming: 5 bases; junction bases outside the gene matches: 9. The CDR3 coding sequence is TGCGCCAGCAGCCATTCGGTGCGGGGGGACCACAATGAGCAGTTCTTC. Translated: CASSHSVRGDHNEQFF.

Here the CDR3 reads CATSRLAEHEQFF. CDR3 in DNA: TGCGCCACCTCGCGGTTAGCGGAACATGAGCAGTTCTTC. V and J are TRBV10-2 and TRBJ2-1, with D possibly TRBD2 on 6 matching bases. The CDR3 has 13 amino acids. Germline CDR1 is WSHSY and CDR2 is SAAADI. V gave up 10 bases and J gave up 8 bases, with 18 bases separating them.

Here the CDR3 reads CASSLDLRPGYTF. The CDR3 DNA reads as TGTGCCAGCAGCTTAGATCTCCGGCCTGGCTACACCTTC. The genes are TRBV7-9 and TRBJ1-2; no clear D. The CDR3 consists of 13 residues. The germline V and J ends were trimmed by 1 base and 7 bases, with 10 bases remaining between them. Germline CDR1 SEHNR, CDR2 FQNEAQ (reference sequence).

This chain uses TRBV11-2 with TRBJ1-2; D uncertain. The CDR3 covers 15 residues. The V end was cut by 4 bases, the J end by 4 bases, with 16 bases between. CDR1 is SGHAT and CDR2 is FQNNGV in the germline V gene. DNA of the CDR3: TGTGCCAGCAGCTCCTATCGTCGGTCATCCTATGGCTACACCTTC. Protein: CASSSYRRSSYGYTF.

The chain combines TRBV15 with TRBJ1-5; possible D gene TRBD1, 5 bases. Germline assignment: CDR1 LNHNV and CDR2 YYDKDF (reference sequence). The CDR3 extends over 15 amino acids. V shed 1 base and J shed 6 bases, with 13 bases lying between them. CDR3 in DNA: TGTGCCACCAGCAGAGGGGGCTCAGGGAGTCAGCCCCAGCATTTT. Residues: CATSRGGSGSQPQHF.

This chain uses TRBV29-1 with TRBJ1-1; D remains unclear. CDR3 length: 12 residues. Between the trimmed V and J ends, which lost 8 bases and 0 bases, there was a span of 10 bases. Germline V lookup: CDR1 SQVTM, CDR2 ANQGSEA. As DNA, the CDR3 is TGCAGCACCCGTCTGATGAACACTGAAGCTTTCTTT. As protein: CSTRLMNTEAFF. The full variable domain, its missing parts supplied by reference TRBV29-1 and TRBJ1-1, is SAVISQKPSRDICQRGTSLTIQCQVDSQVTMMFWYRQQPGQSLTLIATANQGSEATYESGFVIDKFPISRPNLTFSTLTVSNMSPEDSSIYLCSTRLMNTEAFFGQGTRLTVV.

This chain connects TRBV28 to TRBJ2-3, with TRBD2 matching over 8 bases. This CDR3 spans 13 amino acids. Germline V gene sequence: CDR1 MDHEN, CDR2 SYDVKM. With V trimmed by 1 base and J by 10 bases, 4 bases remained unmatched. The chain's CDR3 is CASSLYLGLAQYF. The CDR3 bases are TGTGCCAGCAGTTTATATTTGGGACTAGCGCAGTATTTT.

In DNA form, the CDR3 reads TGTGCCAGCCCTAAGGACAGTCCCTTATCCTACGAGCAGTACTTC. Translated: CASPKDSPLSYEQYF. V and J are TRBV21-1 and TRBJ2-7; TRBD1, the table's D call, lacks a check against the DNA. TRBV21-1 is an annotated pseudogene. This CDR3 is built from 15 residues.

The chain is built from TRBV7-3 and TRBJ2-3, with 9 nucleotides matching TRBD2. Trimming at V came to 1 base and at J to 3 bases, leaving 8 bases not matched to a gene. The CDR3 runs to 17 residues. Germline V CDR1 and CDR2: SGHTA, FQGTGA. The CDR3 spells CASSLSPSGMGTDTQYF. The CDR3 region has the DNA TGTGCCAGCAGCTTAAGCCCTAGCGGGATGGGGACAGATACGCAGTATTTT.

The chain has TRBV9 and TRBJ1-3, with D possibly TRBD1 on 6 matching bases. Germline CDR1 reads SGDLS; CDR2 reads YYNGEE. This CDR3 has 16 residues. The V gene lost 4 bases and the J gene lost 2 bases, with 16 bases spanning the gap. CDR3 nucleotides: TGTGCCAGCAGCCCGACCTTGGGGGCCCCTGGAAACACCATATATTTT. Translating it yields CASSPTLGAPGNTIYF.

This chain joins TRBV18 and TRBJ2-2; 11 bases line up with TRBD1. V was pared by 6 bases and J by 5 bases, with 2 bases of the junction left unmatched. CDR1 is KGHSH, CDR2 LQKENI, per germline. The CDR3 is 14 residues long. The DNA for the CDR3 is TGTGCCAGCTCCGGGACAGGGGGAACCGGGGAGCTGTTTTTT. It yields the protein CASSGTGGTGELFF.

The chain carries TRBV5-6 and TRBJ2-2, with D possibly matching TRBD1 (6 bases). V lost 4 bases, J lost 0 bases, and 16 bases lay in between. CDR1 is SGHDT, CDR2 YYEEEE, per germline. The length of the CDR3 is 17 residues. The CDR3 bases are TGTGCCAGCAGCCGTGTAGGACAGATTCCGAACACCGGGGAGCTGTTTTTT. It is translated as CASSRVGQIPNTGELFF.

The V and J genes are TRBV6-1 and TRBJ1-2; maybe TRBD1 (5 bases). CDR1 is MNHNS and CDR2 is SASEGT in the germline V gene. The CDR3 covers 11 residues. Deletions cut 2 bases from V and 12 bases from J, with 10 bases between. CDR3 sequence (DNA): TGTGCCAGCAGTGAATTGGGGGAGGACACCTTC. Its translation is CASSELGEDTF.

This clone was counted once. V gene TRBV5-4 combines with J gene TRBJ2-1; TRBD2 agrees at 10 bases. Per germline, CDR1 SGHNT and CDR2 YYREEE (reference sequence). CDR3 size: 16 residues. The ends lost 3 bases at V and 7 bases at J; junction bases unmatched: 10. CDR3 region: CASSSKRTSGRNEQFF. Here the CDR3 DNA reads TGTGCCAGCAGCTCGAAAAGGACTAGCGGTCGAAATGAGCAGTTCTTC.

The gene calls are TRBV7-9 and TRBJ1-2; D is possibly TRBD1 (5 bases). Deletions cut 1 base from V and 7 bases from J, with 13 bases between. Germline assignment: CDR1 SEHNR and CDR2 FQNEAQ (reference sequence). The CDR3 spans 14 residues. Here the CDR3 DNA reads TGTGCCAGCAGCTTAGGATCCGACAGAGTTGGCTACACCTTC. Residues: CASSLGSDRVGYTF.

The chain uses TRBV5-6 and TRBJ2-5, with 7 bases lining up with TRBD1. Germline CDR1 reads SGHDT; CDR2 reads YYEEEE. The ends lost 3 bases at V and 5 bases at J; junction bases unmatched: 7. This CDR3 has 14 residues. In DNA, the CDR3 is TGTGCCAGCAGCTGGGGACAGCCCCCGGAGACCCAGTACTTC. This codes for CASSWGQPPETQYF.

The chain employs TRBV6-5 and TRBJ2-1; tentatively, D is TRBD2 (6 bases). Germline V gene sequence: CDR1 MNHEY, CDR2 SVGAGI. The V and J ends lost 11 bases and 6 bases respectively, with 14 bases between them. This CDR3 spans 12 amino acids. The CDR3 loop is CAGDSPPNEQFF. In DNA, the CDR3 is TGTGCCGGGGACTCCCCCCCCAATGAGCAGTTCTTC.

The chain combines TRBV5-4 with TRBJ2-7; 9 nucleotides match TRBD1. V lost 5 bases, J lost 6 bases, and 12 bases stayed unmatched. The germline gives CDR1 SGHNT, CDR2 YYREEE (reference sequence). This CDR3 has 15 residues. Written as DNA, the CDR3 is TGTGCCAGCAGACCGCGGACAGGGGCGTCCGGCGAGCAGTACTTC. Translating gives CASRPRTGASGEQYF.